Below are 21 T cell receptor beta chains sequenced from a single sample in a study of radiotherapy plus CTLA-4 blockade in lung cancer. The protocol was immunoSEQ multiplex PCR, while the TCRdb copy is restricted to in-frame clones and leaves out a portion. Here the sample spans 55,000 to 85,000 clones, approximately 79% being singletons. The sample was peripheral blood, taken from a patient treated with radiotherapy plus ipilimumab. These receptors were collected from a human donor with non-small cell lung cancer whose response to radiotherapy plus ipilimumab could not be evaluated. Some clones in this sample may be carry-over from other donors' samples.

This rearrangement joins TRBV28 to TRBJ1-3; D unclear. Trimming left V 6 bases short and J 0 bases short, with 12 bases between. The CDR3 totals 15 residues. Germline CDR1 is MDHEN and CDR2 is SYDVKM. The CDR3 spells CASSPRRSSGNTIYF. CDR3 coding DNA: TGTGCCAGCAGCCCCAGGCGAAGCTCTGGAAACACCATATATTTT. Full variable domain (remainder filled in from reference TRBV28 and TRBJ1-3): DVKVTQSSRYLVKRTGEKVFLECVQDMDHENMFWYRQDPGLGLRLIYFSYDVKMKEKGDIPEGYSVSREKKERFSLILESASTNQTSMYLCASSPRRSSGNTIYFGEGSWLTVV.

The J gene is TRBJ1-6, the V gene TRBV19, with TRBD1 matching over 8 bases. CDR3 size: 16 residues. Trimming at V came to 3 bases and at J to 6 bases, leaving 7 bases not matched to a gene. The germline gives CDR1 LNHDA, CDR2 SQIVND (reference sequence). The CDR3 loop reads CASSMGHDRGNSPLHF. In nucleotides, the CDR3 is TGTGCCAGTAGTATGGGGCACGACAGGGGTAATTCACCCCTCCACTTT.

CDR3 coding DNA: TGTGCCAGCAGCCCCCCAGGGCAGTCCGTGCGAAGCTCACCCCTCCACTTT. It encodes CASSPPGQSVRSSPLHF. The rearrangement links TRBV7-2 to TRBJ1-6; TRBD1 might be the D (5 bases). V lost 5 bases and J lost 10, with 24 bases in between. The CDR3 sequence is 17 residues long. CDR1 is SGHTA, CDR2 FQGNSA, per germline.

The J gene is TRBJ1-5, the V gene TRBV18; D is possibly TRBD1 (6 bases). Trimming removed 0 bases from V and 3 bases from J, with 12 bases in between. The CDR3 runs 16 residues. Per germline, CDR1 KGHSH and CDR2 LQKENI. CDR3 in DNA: TGTGCCAGCTCACCACCGACCGCAGGGGACAATCAGCCCCAGCATTTT. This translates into CASSPPTAGDNQPQHF.

The DNA for the CDR3 is TGTGCCAGCAGTTTGGACAGGGACACCGGGGAGCTGTTTTTT. Protein product: CASSLDRDTGELFF. The chain joins TRBV28 to TRBJ2-2, with 8 bases identical to TRBD1. Looked up from germline, CDR1 is MDHEN and CDR2 is SYDVKM. CDR3 size: 14 residues. V shed 3 bases and J 3 bases; nucleotides not matched to a gene: 0.

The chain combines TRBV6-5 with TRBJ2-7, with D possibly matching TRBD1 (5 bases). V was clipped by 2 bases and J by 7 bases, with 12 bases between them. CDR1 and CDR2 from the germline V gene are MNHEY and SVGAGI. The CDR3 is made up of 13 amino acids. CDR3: CASSYGAESEQYF. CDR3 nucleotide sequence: TGTGCCAGCAGTTACGGGGCAGAATCGGAGCAGTACTTC.

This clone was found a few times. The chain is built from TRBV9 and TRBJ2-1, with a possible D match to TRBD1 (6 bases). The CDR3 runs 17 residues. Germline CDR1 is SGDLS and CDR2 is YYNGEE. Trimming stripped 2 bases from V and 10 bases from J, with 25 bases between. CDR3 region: CASSVFLGAQTMGEQFF. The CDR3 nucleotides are TGTGCCAGCAGCGTCTTTTTGGGGGCCCAAACCATGGGAGAGCAGTTCTTC.

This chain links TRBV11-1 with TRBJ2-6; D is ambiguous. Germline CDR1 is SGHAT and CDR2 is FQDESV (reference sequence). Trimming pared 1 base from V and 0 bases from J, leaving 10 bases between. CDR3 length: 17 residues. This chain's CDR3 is CASSLVVSSSGANVLTF. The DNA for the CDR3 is TGTGCCAGCAGCTTAGTCGTATCGAGCTCTGGGGCCAACGTCCTGACTTTC.

Here the CDR3 DNA reads TGCGCCAGCAGCTTGCGCTCGGGTACCCTTAACTATGGCTACACCTTC. It is translated as CASSLRSGTLNYGYTF. The rearrangement joins TRBV5-1 to TRBJ1-2; D ambiguous. Germline CDR1 is SGHRS and CDR2 is YFSETQ. The CDR3 totals 16 residues. V lost 1 base and J 1 base, leaving 14 bases between the germline ends.

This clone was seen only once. CDR3 sequence: CASSPPAGAYEQYF. The CDR3 nucleotides are TGTGCCAGCTCACCACCGGCAGGGGCCTACGAGCAGTACTTC. This sequence joins TRBV18 and TRBJ2-7; D is perhaps TRBD1 (6 bases). Germline loops: CDR1 KGHSH, CDR2 LQKENI. Trimming stripped 0 bases from V and 2 bases from J, with 8 bases between. The CDR3 is 14 amino acids.

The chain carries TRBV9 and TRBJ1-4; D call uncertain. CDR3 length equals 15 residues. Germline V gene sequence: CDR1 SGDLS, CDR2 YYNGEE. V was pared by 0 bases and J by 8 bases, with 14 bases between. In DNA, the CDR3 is TGTGCCAGCAGCGTAGGAGGATCGGGGTACGAAAAACTGTTTTTT. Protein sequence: CASSVGGSGYEKLFF.

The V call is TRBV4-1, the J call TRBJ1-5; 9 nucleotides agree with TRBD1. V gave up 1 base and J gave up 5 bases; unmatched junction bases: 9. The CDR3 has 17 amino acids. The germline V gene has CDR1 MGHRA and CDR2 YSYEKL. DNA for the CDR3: TGCGCCAGCAGCCAAGTTTTTACAGGGGGCCGGGATCAGCCCCAGCATTTT. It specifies CASSQVFTGGRDQPQHF.

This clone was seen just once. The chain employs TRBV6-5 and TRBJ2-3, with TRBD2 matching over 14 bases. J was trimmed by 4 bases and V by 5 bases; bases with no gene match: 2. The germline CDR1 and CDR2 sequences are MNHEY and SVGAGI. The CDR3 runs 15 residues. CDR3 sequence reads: CASSKTSGGADTQYF. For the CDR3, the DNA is TGTGCCAGCAGTAAGACTAGCGGGGGGGCAGATACGCAGTATTTT.

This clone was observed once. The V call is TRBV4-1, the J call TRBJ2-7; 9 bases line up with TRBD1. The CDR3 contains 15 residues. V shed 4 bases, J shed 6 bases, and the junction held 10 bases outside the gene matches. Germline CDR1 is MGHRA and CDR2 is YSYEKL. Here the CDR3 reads CASSPPGTGSFEQYF. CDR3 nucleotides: TGCGCCAGCAGCCCCCCCGGGACAGGGAGTTTCGAGCAGTACTTC.

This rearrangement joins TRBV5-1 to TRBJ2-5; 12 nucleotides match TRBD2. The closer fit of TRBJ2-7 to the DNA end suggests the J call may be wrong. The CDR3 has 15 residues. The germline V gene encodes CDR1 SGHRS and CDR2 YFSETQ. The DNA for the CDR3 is TGCGCCAGCAGCTTGTCTAGCGGGGGGGGCTACGAGCAGTACTTC. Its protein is CASSLSSGGGYEQYF.

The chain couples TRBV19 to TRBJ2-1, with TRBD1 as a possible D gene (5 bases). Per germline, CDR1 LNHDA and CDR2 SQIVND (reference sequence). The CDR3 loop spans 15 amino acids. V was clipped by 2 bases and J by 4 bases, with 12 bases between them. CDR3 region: CASSIRGRTYNEQFF. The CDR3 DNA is TGTGCCAGTAGTATAAGGGGTCGAACTTACAATGAGCAGTTCTTC.

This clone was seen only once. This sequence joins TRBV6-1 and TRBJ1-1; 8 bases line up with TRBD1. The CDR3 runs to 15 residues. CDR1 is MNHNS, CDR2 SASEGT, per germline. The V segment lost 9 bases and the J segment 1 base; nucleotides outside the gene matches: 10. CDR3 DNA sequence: TGTGCCAGTTCAGGCCAAACAGGGGGGAACACTGAAGCTTTCTTT. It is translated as CASSGQTGGNTEAFF.

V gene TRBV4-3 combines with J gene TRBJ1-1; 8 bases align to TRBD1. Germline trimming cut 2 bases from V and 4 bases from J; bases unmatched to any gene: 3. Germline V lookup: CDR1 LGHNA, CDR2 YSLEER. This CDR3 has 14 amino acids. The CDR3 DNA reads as TGCGCCAGCAGCCAATGGACAGGGTCCACTGAAGCTTTCTTT. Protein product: CASSQWTGSTEAFF.

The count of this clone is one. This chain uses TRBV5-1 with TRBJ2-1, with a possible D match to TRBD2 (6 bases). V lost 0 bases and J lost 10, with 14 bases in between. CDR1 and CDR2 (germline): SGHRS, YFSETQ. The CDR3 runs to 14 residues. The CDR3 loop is CASSLGATAGEQFF. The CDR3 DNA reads TGCGCCAGCAGCTTGGGAGCTACGGCGGGGGAGCAGTTCTTC.

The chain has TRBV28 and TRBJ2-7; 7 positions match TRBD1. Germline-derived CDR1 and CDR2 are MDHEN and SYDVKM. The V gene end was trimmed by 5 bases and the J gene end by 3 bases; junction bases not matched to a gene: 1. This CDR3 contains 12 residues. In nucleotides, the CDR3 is TGTGCCAGCAGTGGGGACAGCTACGAGCAGTACTTC. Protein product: CASSGDSYEQYF.

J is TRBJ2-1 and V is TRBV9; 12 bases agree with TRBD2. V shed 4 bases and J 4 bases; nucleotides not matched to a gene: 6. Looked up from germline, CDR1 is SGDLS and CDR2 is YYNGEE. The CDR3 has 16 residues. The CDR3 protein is CASSIGLAGRYNEQFF. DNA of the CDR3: TGTGCCAGCAGCATCGGACTAGCGGGGAGGTACAATGAGCAGTTCTTC.